One and the same sample provided the 22 T cell receptor beta chains below, sequenced in a study of OX40 agonist ivuxolimab in advanced cancers. Assay: immunoSEQ multiplex PCR; the TCRdb copy retains only in-frame clones and omits some. The sample includes more than 20,000 clones, around 78% of them seen just once. Material: CD4+ or CD8+ T cells sorted from blood, obtained in a trial of the OX40 agonist ivuxolimab. The receptors were gathered from an adult with an advanced solid tumor such as melanoma, head and neck, liver or kidney cancer.

The rearrangement uses TRBV6-5 and TRBJ2-3, with 10 bases identical to TRBD2. The CDR3 sequence is 15 residues long. Germline V gene data show CDR1 as MNHEY and CDR2 as SVGAGI. V was clipped by 2 bases and J by 4 bases; unmatched bases: 3. The CDR3 here is CASSYPTSGADTQYF. CDR3 coding DNA: TGTGCCAGCAGTTACCCTACTAGCGGGGCAGATACGCAGTATTTT.

V and J are TRBV6-5 and TRBJ2-3, with D perhaps TRBD2 (6 bases). Trimming removed 6 bases at V and 2 bases at J, with 12 bases between. The CDR3 length is 14 residues. From germline, CDR1 is MNHEY and CDR2 SVGAGI. The CDR3 loop is CASSPGGATDTQYF. CDR3 coding DNA: TGTGCCAGCAGCCCCGGGGGTGCCACAGATACGCAGTATTTT.

J is TRBJ2-1 and V is TRBV7-6; D ambiguous. Germline CDR1 is SGHVS and CDR2 is FNYEAQ. V was clipped by 5 bases and J by 0 bases, with 17 bases between them. This CDR3 spans 17 amino acids. The CDR3 sequence: CASSPRVAASSYNEQFF. The CDR3 region has the DNA TGTGCCAGCAGCCCTCGGGTCGCGGCGAGCTCCTACAATGAGCAGTTCTTC. The full variable domain, rest sourced from reference TRBV7-6 and TRBJ2-1, is GAGVSQSPRYKVTKRGQDVALRCDPISGHVSLYWYRQALGQGPEFLTYFNYEAQQDKSGLPNDRFSAERPEGSISTLTIQRTEQRDSAMYRCASSPRVAASSYNEQFFGPGTRLTVL.

The rearrangement joins TRBV29-1 to TRBJ1-2; TRBD1 matches at 8 bases. The CDR3 sequence is 14 residues long. J was trimmed by 6 bases and V by 0 bases; bases with no gene match: 6. Germline assignment: CDR1 SQVTM and CDR2 ANQGSEA. CDR3 DNA: TGCAGCGTTGAAGATCGCGACAGGGGTGATGGCTACACCTTC. It encodes CSVEDRDRGDGYTF.

The CDR3 spells CASSPPGTSTDTQYF. CDR3 nucleotides: TGTGCCAGCAGCCCCCCAGGGACTAGCACAGATACGCAGTATTTT. The chain employs TRBV11-1 and TRBJ2-3; tentatively, D is TRBD2 (6 bases). The CDR3 extends over 15 amino acids. Looked up from germline, CDR1 is SGHAT and CDR2 is FQDESV (reference sequence). Trimming pared 5 bases from V and 0 bases from J, leaving 12 bases between. Using reference TRBV11-1 and TRBJ2-3 for the parts outside the CDR3, the full variable domain is EAEVAQSPRYKITEKSQAVAFWCDPISGHATLYWYRQILGQGPELLVQFQDESVVDDSQLPKDRFSAERLKGVDSTLKIQPAELGDSAMYLCASSPPGTSTDTQYFGPGTRLTVL.

This chain joins TRBV7-6 and TRBJ2-1; no clear D gene. This CDR3 region has 12 residues. Trimming took off 1 base at V and 8 bases at J, with 6 bases between the two ends. Germline assignment: CDR1 SGHVS and CDR2 FNYEAQ. CDR3 sequence reads: CASSLGFDEQFF. The CDR3 DNA follows: TGTGCCAGCAGCTTAGGATTCGATGAGCAGTTCTTC.

This clone was counted between two and nine times. The chain joins TRBV9 to TRBJ1-2; no firm D call. CDR1 is SGDLS and CDR2 is YYNGEE in the germline V gene. CDR3 length: 14 amino acids. With 5 bases removed from V and 8 bases from J, the gap between germline ends came to 19 bases. The CDR3: CASSYERDLRGYTF. The DNA of the CDR3 is TGTGCCAGCAGTTACGAGAGAGACCTGAGAGGCTACACCTTC.

The J gene is TRBJ2-5, the V gene TRBV29-1; TRBD2 agrees at 9 bases. V was pared by 7 bases and J by 5 bases, with 8 bases of the junction left unmatched. CDR1 is SQVTM, CDR2 ANQGSEA, per germline. The CDR3 loop spans 13 amino acids. The CDR3 protein is CSDLAGLGETQYF. The DNA of the CDR3 is TGCAGCGACCTAGCGGGGCTAGGGGAGACCCAGTACTTC. The full variable domain, with the rest looked up from reference TRBV29-1 and TRBJ2-5, is SAVISQKPSRDICQRGTSLTIQCQVDSQVTMMFWYRQQPGQSLTLIATANQGSEATYESGFVIDKFPISRPNLTFSTLTVSNMSPEDSSIYLCSDLAGLGETQYFGPGTRLLVL.

Only a few counts were recorded for this clone. V is TRBV11-2 and J is TRBJ2-7; a possible D gene is TRBD1 (6 bases). Germline assignment: CDR1 SGHAT and CDR2 FQNNGV. CDR3 size: 14 residues. V lost 3 bases and J 2 bases, leaving 11 bases between the germline ends. Written as DNA, the CDR3 is TGTGCCAGCAGCTTGGTCCAGGGGCCCTACGAGCAGTACTTC. Translation: CASSLVQGPYEQYF.

The J gene is TRBJ2-7, the V gene TRBV7-9, with D perhaps being TRBD1 or TRBD2 (6 bases each). Germline CDR1 SEHNR, CDR2 FQNEAQ (reference sequence). Trimming removed 6 bases from V and 6 bases from J, with 15 bases in between. This CDR3 comprises 13 residues. The CDR3: CASRGGGVGEQYF. CDR3 DNA: TGTGCCAGCAGGGGGGGCGGGGTCGGCGAGCAGTACTTC. Filled out from reference TRBV7-9 and TRBJ2-7, the complete variable domain reads DTGVSQNPRHKITKRGQNVTFRCDPISEHNRLYWYRQTLGQGPEFLTYFQNEAQLEKSRLLSDRFSAERPKGSFSTLEIQRTEQGDSAMYLCASRGGGVGEQYFGPGTRLTVT.

V usage is TRBV5-6 and J usage is TRBJ2-1; D remains unclear. Germline-derived CDR1 and CDR2 are SGHDT and YYEEEE. Deletions cut 2 bases from V and 5 bases from J, with 5 bases between. The CDR3 covers 12 residues. The chain's CDR3 is CASSFQDNEQFF. In DNA, the CDR3 is TGTGCCAGCAGCTTTCAGGACAATGAGCAGTTCTTC.

The chain joins TRBV11-3 to TRBJ2-7; D uncertain. CDR3 length: 13 amino acids. V lost 5 bases to trimming and J lost 6 bases, with 14 bases between them. Germline-derived CDR1 and CDR2 are SGHNT and YENEEA. CDR3 region: CASSPPGIAEQYF. The CDR3, as DNA: TGTGCCAGCAGCCCCCCTGGCATAGCCGAGCAGTACTTC.

This chain uses TRBV9 with TRBJ1-3; D might be TRBD1 (6 bases). Germline-derived CDR1 and CDR2 are SGDLS and YYNGEE. V lost 0 bases and J lost 2, with 9 bases in between. The CDR3 contains 15 residues. The CDR3 sequence: CASSVEDRPGNTIYF. CDR3 sequence (DNA): TGTGCCAGCAGCGTAGAGGACAGACCTGGAAACACCATATATTTT.

By sample fraction, this clone is medium-sized. V usage is TRBV5-1 and J usage is TRBJ2-2; the D call may be TRBD1 or TRBD2 (5 bases each). Germline loops: CDR1 SGHRS, CDR2 YFSETQ. Between the trimmed V and J ends, which lost 2 bases and 6 bases, there was a span of 17 bases. The CDR3 spans 16 residues. The CDR3 region is CASSFTRELGPGELFF. CDR3 DNA sequence: TGCGCCAGCAGCTTTACCAGGGAGTTGGGGCCCGGGGAGCTGTTTTTT.

The table lists this clone with many counts. The chain combines TRBV11-3 with TRBJ2-1; D is perhaps TRBD1 (6 bases). Trimming took off 5 bases at V and 6 bases at J, with 17 bases between the two ends. This CDR3 has 15 amino acids. The germline V gene has CDR1 SGHNT and CDR2 YENEEA. Written as DNA, the CDR3 is TGTGCCAGCAGCCCTAACAGGGTGACAAGCAATGAGCAGTTCTTC. It is translated as CASSPNRVTSNEQFF.

Within the sample, this clone is medium-sized. This sequence joins TRBV5-1 and TRBJ1-1; no definite D call. Germline values: CDR1 SGHRS, CDR2 YFSETQ. Trimming stripped 4 bases from V and 3 bases from J, with 13 bases between. This CDR3 has 14 amino acids. The CDR3 coding sequence is TGCGCCAGCAGCCCGAGGAGTGCTTACACTGAAGCTTTCTTT. Encoded protein: CASSPRSAYTEAFF.

The V and J genes are TRBV7-9 and TRBJ2-7, with 7 positions matching TRBD1. V gave up 5 bases and J gave up 6 bases; unmatched junction bases: 10. The germline V gene encodes CDR1 SEHNR and CDR2 FQNEAQ (reference sequence). CDR3 length equals 14 residues. CDR3 region: CASSPPEGAGEQYF. The CDR3 region has the DNA TGTGCCAGCAGCCCCCCCGAGGGGGCGGGCGAGCAGTACTTC.

V and J are TRBV7-8 and TRBJ1-5; possible D gene TRBD1, 6 bases. The CDR3 is 16 amino acids. The germline V gene has CDR1 SGHVS and CDR2 FQNEAQ. Trimming stripped 2 bases from V and 4 bases from J, with 15 bases between. In nucleotides, the CDR3 is TGTGCCAGCAGCTTATCCGGGACACTGGGAAATCAGCCCCAGCATTTT. This encodes CASSLSGTLGNQPQHF.

The CDR3 reads CASSFNRGMDQPQHF. The CDR3 DNA sequence: TGTGCCAGCAGCTTTAACAGGGGGATGGATCAGCCCCAGCATTTT. This rearrangement joins TRBV7-3 to TRBJ1-5; 8 bases agree with TRBD1. Losses at the gene ends were 3 bases for V and 5 bases for J; bases not matched to a gene: 6. The CDR3 is 15 amino acids. Germline CDR1 is SGHTA and CDR2 is FQGTGA.

The chain is built from TRBV11-3 and TRBJ2-1; D might be TRBD1 or TRBD2, each matching 6 bases. This CDR3 is built from 11 residues. The V end lost 5 bases, the J end lost 15 bases, and 14 bases lay between the germline ends. Per germline, CDR1 SGHNT and CDR2 YENEEA. CDR3 region: CASSPGAYPFF. In nucleotides, the CDR3 is TGTGCCAGCAGCCCGGGGGCATACCCGTTCTTC.

The genes are TRBV19 and TRBJ2-7; 8 bases are shared with TRBD2. V shed 6 bases, J shed 1 base, and the junction held 5 bases outside the gene matches. The CDR3 spans 14 residues. CDR1 and CDR2 from the germline V gene are LNHDA and SQIVND (reference sequence). The CDR3 sequence is CASRKAGVSYEQYF. The CDR3 region has the DNA TGTGCCAGTAGGAAAGCGGGGGTTTCCTACGAGCAGTACTTC.

V gene TRBV6-6 combines with J gene TRBJ2-7, with D unclear. The CDR3 runs 11 residues. Germline V gene lookup returns CDR1 MNHNY and CDR2 SVGAGI (reference sequence). The germline V and J ends were trimmed by 7 bases and 5 bases, with 9 bases remaining between them. In DNA form, the CDR3 reads TGTGCCAGCACGTCGGGTGACGAGCAGTACTTC. Encoded protein: CASTSGDEQYF.